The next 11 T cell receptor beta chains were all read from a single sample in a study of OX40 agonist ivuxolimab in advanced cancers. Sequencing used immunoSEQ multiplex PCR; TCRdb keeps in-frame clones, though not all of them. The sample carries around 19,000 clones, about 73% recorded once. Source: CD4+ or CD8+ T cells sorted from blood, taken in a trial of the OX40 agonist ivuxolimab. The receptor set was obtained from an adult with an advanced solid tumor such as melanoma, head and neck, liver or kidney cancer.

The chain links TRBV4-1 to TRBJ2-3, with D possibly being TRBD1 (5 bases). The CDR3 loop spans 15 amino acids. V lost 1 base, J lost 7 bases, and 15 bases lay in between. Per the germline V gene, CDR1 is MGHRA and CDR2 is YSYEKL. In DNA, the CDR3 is TGCGCCAGCAGCCAAGTTGAGGCAGGGTCACATACGCAGTATTTT. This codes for CASSQVEAGSHTQYF.

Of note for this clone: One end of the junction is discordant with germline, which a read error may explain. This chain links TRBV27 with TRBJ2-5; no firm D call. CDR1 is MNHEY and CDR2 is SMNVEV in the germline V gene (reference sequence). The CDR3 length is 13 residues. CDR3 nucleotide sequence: TGTGCCAGCAGTTTGGCCAGGCAAGGGACCCAGTACTTC. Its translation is CASSLARQGTQYF.

The CDR3 protein is CASSFNRVDTEQFF. The CDR3, as DNA: TGTGCCAGCAGCTTTAACAGGGTTGATACTGAGCAGTTCTTC. The chain has TRBV7-8 and TRBJ2-1; TRBD1 might be the D (6 bases). The CDR3 contains 14 residues. V lost 3 bases to trimming and J lost 9 bases, with 15 bases between them. Germline values: CDR1 SGHVS, CDR2 FQNEAQ.

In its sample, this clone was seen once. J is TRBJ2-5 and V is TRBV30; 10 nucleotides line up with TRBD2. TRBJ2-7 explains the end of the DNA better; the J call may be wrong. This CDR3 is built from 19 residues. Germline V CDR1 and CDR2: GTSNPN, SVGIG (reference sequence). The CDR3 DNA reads TGTGCCTGGAGGGTAGGGTCCAGCGGGAGGGCCTTTGAGAGTTACGAGCAGTACTTC. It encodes CAWRVGSSGRAFESYEQYF.

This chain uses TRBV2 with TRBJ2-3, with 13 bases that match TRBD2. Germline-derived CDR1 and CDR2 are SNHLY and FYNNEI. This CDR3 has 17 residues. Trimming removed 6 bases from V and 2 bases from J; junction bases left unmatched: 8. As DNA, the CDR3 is TGTGCCAGCAGATATTGGACTAGCGGGAGCATCACAGATACGCAGTATTTT. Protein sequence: CASRYWTSGSITDTQYF.

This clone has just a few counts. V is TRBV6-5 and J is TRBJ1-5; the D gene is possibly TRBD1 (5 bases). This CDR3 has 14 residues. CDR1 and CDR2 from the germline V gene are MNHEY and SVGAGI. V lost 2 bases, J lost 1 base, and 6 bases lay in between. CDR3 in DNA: TGTGCCAGCAGTTACGCAGGGAGCAATCAGCCCCAGCATTTT. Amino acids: CASSYAGSNQPQHF.

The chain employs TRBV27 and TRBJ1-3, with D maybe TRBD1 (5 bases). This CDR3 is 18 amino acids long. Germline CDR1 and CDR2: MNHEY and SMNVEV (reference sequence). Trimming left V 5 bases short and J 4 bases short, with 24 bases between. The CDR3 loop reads CASSPQGPGTLSGNTIYF. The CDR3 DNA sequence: TGTGCCAGCAGTCCCCAGGGCCCAGGGACGCTGTCGGGAAACACCATATATTTT.

The CDR3, as DNA: TGTGCCAGCAGCGTAGGGAATAGCGAAGAGACCCAGTACTTC. This gives the protein CASSVGNSEETQYF. The chain uses TRBV9 and TRBJ2-5; weak D call: TRBD2 (5 bases). This CDR3 contains 14 residues. Trimming left V 0 bases short and J 3 bases short, with 9 bases between. From germline, CDR1 is SGDLS and CDR2 YYNGEE.

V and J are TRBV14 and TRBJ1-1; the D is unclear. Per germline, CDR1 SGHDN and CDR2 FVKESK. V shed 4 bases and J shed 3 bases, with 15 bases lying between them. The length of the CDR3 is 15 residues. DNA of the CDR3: TGTGCCAGCAGCCGGATCGGACGGACTGACACTGAAGCTTTCTTT. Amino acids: CASSRIGRTDTEAFF.

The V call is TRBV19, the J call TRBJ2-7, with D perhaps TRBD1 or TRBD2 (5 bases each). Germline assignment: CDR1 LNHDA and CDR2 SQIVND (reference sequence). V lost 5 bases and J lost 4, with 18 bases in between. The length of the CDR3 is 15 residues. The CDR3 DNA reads TGTGCCAGTAGTCCCGAGGGGAGACCGTCGTACGAGCAGTACTTC. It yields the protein CASSPEGRPSYEQYF.

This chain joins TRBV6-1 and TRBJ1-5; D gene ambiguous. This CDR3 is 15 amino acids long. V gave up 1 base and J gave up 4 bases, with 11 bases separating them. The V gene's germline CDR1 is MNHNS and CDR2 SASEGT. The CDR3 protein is CASSEVTGENQPQHF. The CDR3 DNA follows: TGTGCCAGCAGTGAAGTGACGGGAGAAAATCAGCCCCAGCATTTT.